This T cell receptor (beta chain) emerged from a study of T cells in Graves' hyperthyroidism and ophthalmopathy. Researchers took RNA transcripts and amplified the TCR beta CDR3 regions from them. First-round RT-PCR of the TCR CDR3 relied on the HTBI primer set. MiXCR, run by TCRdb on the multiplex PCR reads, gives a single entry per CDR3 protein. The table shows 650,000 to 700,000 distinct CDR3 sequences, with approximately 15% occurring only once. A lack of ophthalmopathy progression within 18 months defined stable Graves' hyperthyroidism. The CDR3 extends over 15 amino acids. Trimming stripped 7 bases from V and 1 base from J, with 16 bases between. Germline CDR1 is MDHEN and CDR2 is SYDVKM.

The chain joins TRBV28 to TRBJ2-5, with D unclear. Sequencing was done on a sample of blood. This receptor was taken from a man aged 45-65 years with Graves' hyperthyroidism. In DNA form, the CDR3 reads TGTGCCAGCACGAGTTGGCAGCAACTCCAAGAGACCCAGTACTTC. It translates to CASTSWQQLQETQYF.